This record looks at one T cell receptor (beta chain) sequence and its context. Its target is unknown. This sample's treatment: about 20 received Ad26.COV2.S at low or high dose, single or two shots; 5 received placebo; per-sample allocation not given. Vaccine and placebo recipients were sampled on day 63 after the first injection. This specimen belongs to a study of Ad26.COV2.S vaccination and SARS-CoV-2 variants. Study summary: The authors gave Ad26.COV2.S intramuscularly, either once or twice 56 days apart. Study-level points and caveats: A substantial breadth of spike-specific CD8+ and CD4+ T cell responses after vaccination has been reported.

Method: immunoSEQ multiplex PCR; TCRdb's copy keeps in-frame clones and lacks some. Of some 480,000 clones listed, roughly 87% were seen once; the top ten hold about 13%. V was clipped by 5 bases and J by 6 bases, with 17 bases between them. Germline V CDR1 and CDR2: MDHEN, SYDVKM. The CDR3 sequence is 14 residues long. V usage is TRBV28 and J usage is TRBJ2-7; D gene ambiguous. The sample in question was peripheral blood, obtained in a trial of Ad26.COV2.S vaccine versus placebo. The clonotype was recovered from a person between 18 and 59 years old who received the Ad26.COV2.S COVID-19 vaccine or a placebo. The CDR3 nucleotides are TGTGCCAGCAGTGTCCGCGGAGTGGGTGTCGAGCAGTACTTC. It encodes CASSVRGVGVEQYF.